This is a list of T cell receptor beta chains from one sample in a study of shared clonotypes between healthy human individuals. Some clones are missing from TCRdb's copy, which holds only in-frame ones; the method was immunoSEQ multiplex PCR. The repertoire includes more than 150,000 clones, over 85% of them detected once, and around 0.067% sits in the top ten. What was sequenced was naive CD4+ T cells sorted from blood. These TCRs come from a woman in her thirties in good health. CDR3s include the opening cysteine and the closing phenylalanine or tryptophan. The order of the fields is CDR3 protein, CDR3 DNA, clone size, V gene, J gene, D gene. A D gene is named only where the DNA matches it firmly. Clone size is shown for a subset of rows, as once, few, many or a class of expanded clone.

CASRGDRPRQPQHF,TGTGCCAGCAGGGGGGACAGGCCCCGTCAGCCCCAGCATTTT,NA,TRBV28,TRBJ1-5,TRBD1
CSVEFRGSEKLFF,TGCAGCGTTGAATTCAGGGGTAGTGAAAAACTGTTTTTT,once,TRBV29-1,TRBJ1-4,NA
CASQGSSGNTIYF,TGTGCCTCACAGGGAAGCTCTGGAAACACCATATATTTT,NA,TRBV7-6,TRBJ1-3,NA
CASSLVGHDSGNTIYF,TGTGCCAGCAGCTTAGTGGGACACGACTCTGGAAACACCATATATTTT,NA,TRBV7-9,TRBJ1-3,NA
CASSEGQSNYEQYF,TGCGCCAGCAGCGAGGGACAGTCGAACTACGAGCAGTACTTC,NA,TRBV5-1,TRBJ2-7,TRBD1
CASSGGGTSGAKNIQYF,TGTGCCAGCAGTGGTGGGGGGACTAGCGGAGCCAAAAACATTCAGTACTTC,NA,TRBV13,TRBJ2-4,TRBD2
CAWSVLYPNSGNTIYF,TGTGCCTGGAGTGTACTTTACCCCAACTCTGGAAACACCATATATTTT,NA,TRBV30,TRBJ1-3,NA
CASSVYSGTNEQYF,TGTGCCAGCAGTGTGTATAGCGGGACTAACGAGCAGTACTTC,NA,TRBV2,TRBJ2-7,TRBD2
CASSSDRTSGRRGGYNEQFF,TGTGCCAGCAGTTCTGACAGGACTAGCGGGAGGCGTGGCGGGTACAATGAGCAGTTCTTC,once,TRBV27,TRBJ2-1,TRBD2
CASSLFGGREGTYEQYF,TGTGCCAGCAGTTTATTTGGTGGGCGGGAGGGAACCTACGAGCAGTACTTC,NA,TRBV28,TRBJ2-7,TRBD2
CASSPDKNYGYTF,TGTGCCAGCTCACCTGACAAGAACTATGGCTACACCTTC,NA,TRBV18,TRBJ1-2,NA
CASRTGDEQYF,TGTGCCAGCCGGACAGGGGACGAGCAGTACTTC,NA,TRBV6-5,TRBJ2-7,TRBD1
CASSSEYEQYF,TGTGCCAGCTCCTCAGAGTACGAGCAGTACTTC,NA,TRBV6-5,TRBJ2-7,NA
CASSSGGLGSGSSYEQYF,TGCGCCAGCAGCTCTGGGGGGTTGGGTAGCGGATCTTCCTACGAGCAGTACTTC,NA,TRBV5-1,TRBJ2-7,NA
CASTATGGGPQHF,TGTGCCAGTACCGCGACAGGGGGCGGGCCCCAGCATTTT,NA,TRBV19,TRBJ1-5,TRBD1
CASSLVGGGYNSPLHF,TGCGCCAGCAGCTTGGTTGGAGGGGGCTATAATTCACCCCTCCACTTT,NA,TRBV5-1,TRBJ1-6,NA
CASSGEGNEKLFF,TGTGCCAGCAGTGGGGAGGGAAATGAAAAACTGTTTTTT,NA,TRBV7-9,TRBJ1-4,NA
CASSRRLAGLEPQYF,TGTGCCAGCAGCCGCCGTTTAGCGGGGCTAGAGCCCCAGTACTTC,NA,TRBV6-6,TRBJ2-7,TRBD2
CSVEGQGGSGYTF,TGCAGCGTTGAAGGACAGGGAGGGAGCGGCTACACCTTC,NA,TRBV29-1,TRBJ1-2,TRBD1
CASSKTGFDNSPLHF,TGTGCCAGCAGCAAAACAGGGTTCGATAATTCACCCCTCCACTTT,NA,TRBV7-3,TRBJ1-6,NA
CASRNRQEAFF,TGTGCCAGCAGAAACCGACAGGAAGCTTTCTTT,NA,TRBV13,TRBJ1-1,NA
CASSLGGFEKLFF,TGCGCCAGCAGCTTGGGGGGGTTTGAAAAACTGTTTTTT,NA,TRBV5-1,TRBJ1-4,NA
CASSLGGSSSYEQYF,TGTGCCAGCAGCTTGGGTGGCTCTAGCTCCTACGAGCAGTACTTC,NA,TRBV5-4,TRBJ2-7,NA
CASTGGDNGDRQYF,TGTGCCAGCACCGGGGGGGATAATGGGGACAGGCAGTACTTC,once,TRBV7-8,TRBJ2-7,NA
CASSYRTGMNSPLHF,TGTGCCAGCAGTTACAGGACAGGGATGAATTCACCCCTCCACTTT,NA,TRBV6-5,TRBJ1-6,TRBD1
CASRDRSYNSPLHF,TGTGCCAGTCGCGACCGCTCCTATAATTCACCCCTCCACTTT,NA,TRBV19,TRBJ1-6,NA
CASSLLAGVTTGELFF,TGTGCCAGCAGTCTCCTTGCGGGAGTTACCACCGGGGAGCTGTTTTTT,once,TRBV27,TRBJ2-2,TRBD2
CASSIGQGFNEKLFF,TGTGCCAGCAGTATAGGACAGGGCTTTAATGAAAAACTGTTTTTT,NA,TRBV27,TRBJ1-4,TRBD1
CASSMQGAYEQYF,TGTGCCAGTAGTATGCAGGGGGCCTACGAGCAGTACTTC,NA,TRBV19,TRBJ2-7,TRBD1
CATSRGGRVGDYEQYF,TGTGCCACCAGCAGAGGTGGGAGGGTAGGTGACTACGAGCAGTACTTC,NA,TRBV15,TRBJ2-7,TRBD2
CASSRDRETQYF,TGTGCCAGTAGTAGGGACAGAGAGACCCAGTACTTC,NA,TRBV19,TRBJ2-5,TRBD1
CASSDGTGSYEQYF,TGTGCCAGCAGCGACGGGACGGGCTCCTACGAGCAGTACTTC,NA,TRBV5-4,TRBJ2-7,NA
CASRDTSNTEAFF,TGTGCCAGCCGTGACACGAGTAACACTGAAGCTTTCTTT,NA,TRBV18,TRBJ1-1,NA
CASSFQGADTEAFF,TGTGCCAGCAGCTTCCAGGGGGCTGACACTGAAGCTTTCTTT,NA,TRBV5-8,TRBJ1-1,TRBD1
CASSSPTRGETQYF,TGTGCCAGCAGTTCTCCGACTCGGGGGGAGACCCAGTACTTC,NA,TRBV28,TRBJ2-5,NA
CASSLGAWETQYF,TGTGCCAGCAGCTTGGGGGCGTGGGAGACCCAGTACTTC,NA,TRBV14,TRBJ2-5,NA
CASSDRDRVSYEQYF,TGTGCCAGCAGTGACCGGGACAGGGTCTCCTACGAGCAGTACTTC,NA,TRBV6-1,TRBJ2-7,TRBD1
CASSLTSGPVSEQYF,TGTGCCAGCAGCCTTACTAGCGGCCCAGTCTCCGAGCAGTACTTC,NA,TRBV7-2,TRBJ2-7,TRBD2
CASSQGQGTNQPQHF,TGTGCCAGCTCACAAGGACAGGGAACCAATCAGCCCCAGCATTTT,NA,TRBV18,TRBJ1-5,TRBD1
CASSSRGPSYEQYF,TGTGCCAGCAGCTCCAGGGGACCCTCCTACGAGCAGTACTTC,once,TRBV5-5,TRBJ2-7,NA
CASASDRRSYEQYF,TGTGCCAGCGCCTCGGACAGGAGATCCTACGAGCAGTACTTC,NA,TRBV27,TRBJ2-7,TRBD1
CASSVENSGNTIYF,TGTGCCAGCAGCGTAGAGAACTCTGGAAACACCATATATTTT,few,TRBV9,TRBJ1-3,NA
CASSLQGRTDTQYF,TGCGCCAGCAGCTTGCAGGGCCGCACAGATACGCAGTATTTT,NA,TRBV5-1,TRBJ2-3,NA
CASSVPQGFGYTF,TGTGCCAGCAGTGTCCCCCAGGGCTTTGGCTACACCTTC,NA,TRBV2,TRBJ1-2,NA
CASSLGGNYGYTF,TGTGCCAGCAGCTTGGGGGGCAACTATGGCTACACCTTC,once,TRBV5-6,TRBJ1-2,NA
CASSPQDGQETQYF,TGTGCCAGCTCACCACAGGACGGCCAAGAGACCCAGTACTTC,NA,TRBV18,TRBJ2-5,NA
CASRESGSWADTQYF,TGTGCCAGCAGAGAGAGCGGGAGCTGGGCAGATACGCAGTATTTT,NA,TRBV28,TRBJ2-3,TRBD2
CASRRLTGVNEKLFF,TGTGCCAGTAGGAGATTGACAGGGGTTAATGAAAAACTGTTTTTT,NA,TRBV19,TRBJ1-4,TRBD1
CASRNSNTGELFF,TGTGCCAGCAGAAACAGCAACACCGGGGAGCTGTTTTTT,once,TRBV28,TRBJ2-2,NA
CASSLQGMQGNEQYF,TGTGCCAGCAGCTTACAAGGGATGCAGGGAAACGAGCAGTACTTC,NA,TRBV7-2,TRBJ2-7,NA
CASSGPHGGLNTEAFF,TGTGCCAGCAGTGGACCCCACGGGGGCCTGAACACTGAAGCTTTCTTT,NA,TRBV28,TRBJ1-1,NA
CASSQGQGQPQHF,TGCGCCAGCAGCCAAGGACAAGGCCAGCCCCAGCATTTT,NA,TRBV4-1,TRBJ1-5,NA
CASSLIRQGLGEQYF,TGTGCCAGCAGCCTCATTCGACAGGGTCTCGGAGAGCAGTACTTC,NA,TRBV7-8,TRBJ2-7,TRBD1
CASSFLWTRTSESTDTQYF,TGCGCCAGCAGCTTCCTCTGGACACGGACTAGCGAAAGCACAGATACGCAGTATTTT,NA,TRBV5-1,TRBJ2-3,TRBD2
CASSPLLDPTGGDSGNTIYF,TGTGCCAGCTCACCTCTCCTTGATCCGACAGGGGGAGACTCTGGAAACACCATATATTTT,NA,TRBV18,TRBJ1-3,TRBD1
CASSLEDRAETEAFF,TGTGCCAGCAGTTTAGAGGACAGGGCGGAGACTGAAGCTTTCTTT,NA,TRBV6-5,TRBJ1-1,TRBD1
CASSRGQVLYEQYF,TGTGCCAGCTCGCGGGGACAGGTCCTCTACGAGCAGTACTTC,NA,TRBV18,TRBJ2-7,TRBD1
CASSQAVTGGLSSREQYF,TGCGCCAGCAGCCAAGCCGTGACAGGGGGCCTGAGCTCTCGCGAGCAGTACTTC,NA,TRBV4-1,TRBJ2-7,TRBD1
CASSLFGTGTYEQYF,TGTGCCAGCAGTTTGTTTGGGACAGGGACCTACGAGCAGTACTTC,once,TRBV28,TRBJ2-7,TRBD1